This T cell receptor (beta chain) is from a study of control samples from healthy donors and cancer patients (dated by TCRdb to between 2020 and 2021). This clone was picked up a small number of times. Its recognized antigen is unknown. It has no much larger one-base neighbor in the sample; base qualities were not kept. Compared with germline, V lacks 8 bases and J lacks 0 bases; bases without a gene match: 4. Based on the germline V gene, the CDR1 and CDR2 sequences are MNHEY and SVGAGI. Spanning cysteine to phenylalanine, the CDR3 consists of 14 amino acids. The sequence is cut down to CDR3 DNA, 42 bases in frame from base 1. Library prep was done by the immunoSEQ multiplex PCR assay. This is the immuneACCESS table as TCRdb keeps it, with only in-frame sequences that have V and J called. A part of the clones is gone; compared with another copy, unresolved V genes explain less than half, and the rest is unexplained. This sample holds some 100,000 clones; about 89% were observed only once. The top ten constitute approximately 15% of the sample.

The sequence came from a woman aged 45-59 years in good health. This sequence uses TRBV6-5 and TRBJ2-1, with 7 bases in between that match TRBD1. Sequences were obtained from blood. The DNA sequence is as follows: TGTGCCAGCGGGACAGAGTTCTCCTACAATGAGCAGTTCTTC. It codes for CASGTEFSYNEQFF.